Following are 5 T cell receptor beta chains from one sample sequenced in a study of cytomegalovirus exposure and HLA in healthy donors. PCR employed 60 Vbeta and 13 Jbeta primers. Some clones are missing from TCRdb's copy, which holds only in-frame ones; the method was immunoSEQ multiplex PCR. The repertoire has more than 110,000 clones, 80% of them found once; the top ten carry 6.8%. Sequenced input: PBMCs. The receptors were gathered from a man aged 40-50 years in good health and CMV-seropositive.

The V gene is TRBV18, the J gene TRBJ2-4; 7 bases are a match to TRBD1. After removal of 0 bases from V and 6 bases from J, the junction contained 2 bases not matched to a gene. The CDR3 spans 14 residues. From germline, CDR1 is KGHSH and CDR2 LQKENI. The CDR3 protein is CASSPPGGVNIQYF. The CDR3 bases are TGTGCCAGCTCACCACCAGGGGGCGTAAACATTCAGTACTTC.

In the case of this clone: The sample carries other DNA sequences with the same CDR3. This chain joins TRBV11-2 and TRBJ2-7; D not resolved. The CDR3 has 13 amino acids. V was pared by 1 base and J by 2 bases, with 6 bases between. CDR1 is SGHAT and CDR2 is FQNNGV in the germline V gene. The CDR3 sequence: CASSLGTAYEQYF. The CDR3 coding sequence is TGTGCCAGCAGCTTAGGTACAGCCTACGAGCAGTACTTC. Filled out from reference TRBV11-2 and TRBJ2-7, the complete variable domain reads EAGVAQSPRYKIIEKRQSVAFWCNPISGHATLYWYQQILGQGPKLLIQFQNNGVVDDSQLPKDRFSAERLKGVDSTLKIQPAKLEDSAVYLCASSLGTAYEQYFGPGTRLTVT.

The J gene is TRBJ1-5, the V gene TRBV12-2. TRBV12-2 is listed as a pseudogene. CDR3 size: 18 residues. The CDR3 coding sequence is TGTGCAAGTCGCTTAGCGAACGGACGGGAGAGACCCCATCAGCCCCAGCATTTT. This codes for CASRLANGRERPHQPQHF.

This chain connects TRBV5-1 to TRBJ2-3; D is possibly TRBD2 (6 bases). CDR1 SGHRS and CDR2 YFSETQ come from the germline V gene. The ends were cut back, 4 bases at V and 4 bases at J, with 13 bases in the middle. The CDR3 length is 14 residues. The DNA for the CDR3 is TGCGCCAGCAGCCCGGTCCCGGGGGCAGATACGCAGTATTTT. Translated: CASSPVPGADTQYF.

V is TRBV4-2 and J is TRBJ1-4; D is unclear. The CDR3 has 17 amino acids. Germline loops: CDR1 LGHNA, CDR2 YNFKEQ. V was shortened by 4 bases and J by 1 base, with 16 bases between the two germline ends. CDR3 in DNA: TGTGCCAGCAGCCTCGCTGGAGGGAGAGTAACTAATGAAAAACTGTTTTTT. Its translation: CASSLAGGRVTNEKLFF.